The 5 T cell receptor beta chains reported below all come from one sample, sequenced in a study of blood T cell repertoires in COVID-19. The repertoire was sequenced with immunoSEQ multiplex PCR; TCRdb's copy has only in-frame clones and lacks some. The top ten hold about 9.3% of the sample, which has tens of thousands of clones, 90% seen once. Source material: peripheral blood. All receptors derive from a woman older than 75 with active COVID-19.

The chain carries TRBV10-3 and TRBJ2-2; 12 bases line up with TRBD2. Germline CDR1 ENHRY, CDR2 SYGVKD. V shed 5 bases and J 4 bases; nucleotides not matched to a gene: 5. The CDR3 runs to 16 residues. CDR3 sequence reads: CAISRTSGEITGELFF. For the CDR3, the DNA is TGTGCCATCAGTCGGACTAGCGGGGAGATCACCGGGGAGCTGTTTTTT.

This chain connects TRBV2 to TRBJ2-5; TRBD1 matches at 9 bases. Unmatched junction bases numbered 9, after V lost 2 bases and J lost 5 bases. Germline CDR1 reads SNHLY; CDR2 reads FYNNEI. This CDR3 contains 16 residues. The CDR3 DNA is TGTGCCAGCAGTGAACCCCGGACAGGGGAGGGGGAGACCCAGTACTTC. It yields the protein CASSEPRTGEGETQYF.

The chain carries TRBV14 and TRBJ2-3; 11 nucleotides agree with TRBD2. Germline CDR1 and CDR2: SGHDN and FVKESK. CDR3 length: 16 amino acids. J gave up 3 bases and V 6 bases, and 8 bases lay outside the gene matches. In DNA form, the CDR3 reads TGTGCCAGCAGTCGCCCGACTAGCGGGGTAACAGATACGCAGTATTTT. This translates into CASSRPTSGVTDTQYF. The full variable domain, with the rest looked up from reference TRBV14 and TRBJ2-3, is EAGVTQFPSHSVIEKGQTVTLRCDPISGHDNLYWYRRVMGKEIKFLLHFVKESKQDESGMPNNRFLAERTGGTYSTLKVQPAELEDSGVYFCASSRPTSGVTDTQYFGPGTRLTVL.

For the CDR3, the DNA is TGTGCCAGCAGCCAAGCGGGAGAGACCCAGTACTTC. Amino acids: CASSQAGETQYF. The chain recombines TRBV7-9 with TRBJ2-5; D may be TRBD2 (6 bases). In germline, CDR1 is SEHNR, CDR2 FQNEAQ (reference sequence). The V end was cut by 5 bases, the J end by 4 bases, with 8 bases between. CDR3 length equals 12 residues.

The chain has TRBV20-1 and TRBJ2-7; D is possibly TRBD2 (5 bases). The V gene's germline CDR1 is DFQATT and CDR2 SNEGSKA (reference sequence). V was trimmed by 3 bases and J by 2 bases, leaving 11 bases between them. The CDR3 is 13 amino acids. CDR3 sequence reads: CSASAADPYEQYF. In DNA form, the CDR3 reads TGCAGTGCTAGTGCAGCGGACCCCTACGAGCAGTACTTC.